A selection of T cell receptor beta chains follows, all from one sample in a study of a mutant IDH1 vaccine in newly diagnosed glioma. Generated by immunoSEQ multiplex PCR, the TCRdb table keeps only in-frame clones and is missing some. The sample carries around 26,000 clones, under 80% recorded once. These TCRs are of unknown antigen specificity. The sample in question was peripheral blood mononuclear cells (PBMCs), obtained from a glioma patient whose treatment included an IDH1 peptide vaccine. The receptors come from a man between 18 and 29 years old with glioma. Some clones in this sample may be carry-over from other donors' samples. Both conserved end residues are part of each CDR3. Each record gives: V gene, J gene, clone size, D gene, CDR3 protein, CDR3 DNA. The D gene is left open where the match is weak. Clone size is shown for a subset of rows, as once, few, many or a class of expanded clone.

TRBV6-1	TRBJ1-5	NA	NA	CASSAWDSNQPQHF	TGTGCCAGCAGTGCGTGGGACAGCAATCAGCCCCAGCATTTT
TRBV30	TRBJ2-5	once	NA	CAWSVLPRETQYF	TGTGCCTGGAGTGTATTACCGCGGGAGACCCAGTACTTC
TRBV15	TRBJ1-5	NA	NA	CATSRGQDSSNQPQHF	TGTGCCACCAGCAGAGGACAGGACAGTAGCAATCAGCCCCAGCATTTT
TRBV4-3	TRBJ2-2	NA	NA	CASSQDIRAGELFF	TGCGCCAGCAGCCAAGACATAAGGGCCGGGGAGCTGTTTTTT
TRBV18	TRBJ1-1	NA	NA	CASSPEGIQNTEAFF	TGTGCCAGCTCACCAGAGGGGATTCAGAACACTGAAGCTTTCTTT
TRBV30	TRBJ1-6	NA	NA	CAWKRSWSPLHF	TGTGCCTGGAAGCGGAGCTGGTCACCCCTCCACTTT
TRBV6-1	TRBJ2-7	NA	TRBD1	CASSVDRGGYEQYF	TGTGCCAGCAGTGTCGACAGGGGTGGGTACGAGCAGTACTTC
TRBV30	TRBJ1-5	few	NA	CAWSGGGNQPQHF	TGTGCCTGGAGTGGGGGGGGCAATCAGCCCCAGCATTTT
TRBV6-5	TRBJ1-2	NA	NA	CASSNGDVTYGYTF	TGTGCCAGCAGTAATGGGGACGTGACCTATGGCTACACCTTC
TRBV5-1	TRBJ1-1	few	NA	CASSLLQGMNTEAFF	TGCGCCAGCAGCCTCCTTCAGGGCATGAACACTGAAGCTTTCTTT
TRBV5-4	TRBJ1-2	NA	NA	CASSLIGGRGNHGYTF	TGTGCCAGCAGCTTAATCGGTGGCCGGGGTAACCATGGCTACACCTTC
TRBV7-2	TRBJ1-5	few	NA	CASSLGRGNQPQHF	TGTGCCAGCAGCTTAGGGAGGGGGAATCAGCCCCAGCATTTT
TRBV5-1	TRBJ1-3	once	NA	CASSLARGGPGNTIYF	TGCGCCAGCAGCTTGGCCCGGGGGGGACCTGGAAACACCATATATTTT
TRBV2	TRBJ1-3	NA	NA	CATTWTESAENTIYF	TGTGCCACCACCTGGACGGAGTCGGCTGAAAACACCATATATTTT
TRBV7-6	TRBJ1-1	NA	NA	CASSSNGLRGTEAFF	TGTGCCAGCAGCTCCAACGGGTTAAGAGGCACTGAAGCTTTCTTT
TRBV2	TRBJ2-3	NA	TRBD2	CASGGLGATDTQYF	TGCGCCAGCGGGGGTTTGGGAGCCACAGATACGCAGTATTTT
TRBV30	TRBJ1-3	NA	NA	CAWGTPGNSAGNTIYF	TGTGCCTGGGGCACCCCGGGAAATTCAGCTGGAAACACCATATATTTT
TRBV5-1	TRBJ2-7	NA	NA	CASRPDSETFTYEQYF	TGCGCCAGCAGACCTGACAGCGAAACCTTTACCTACGAGCAGTACTTC
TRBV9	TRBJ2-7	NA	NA	CASSVEDSSHEQYF	TGTGCCAGCAGCGTAGAAGATAGCTCCCACGAGCAGTACTTC
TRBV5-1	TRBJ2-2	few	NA	CASSPDYPGELFF	TGCGCCAGCAGCCCGGACTACCCCGGGGAGCTGTTTTTT
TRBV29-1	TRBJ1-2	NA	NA	CSVDARQTYGYTF	TGCAGCGTTGACGCCCGACAGACCTATGGCTACACCTTC
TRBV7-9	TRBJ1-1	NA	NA	CASSFARGDSLNTEAFF	TGTGCCAGCAGCTTTGCCCGCGGAGACAGCTTGAACACTGAAGCTTTCTTT
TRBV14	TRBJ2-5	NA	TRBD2	CASSQAGLAREAQYF	TGTGCCAGCAGCCAAGCAGGACTAGCGAGGGAGGCCCAGTACTTC
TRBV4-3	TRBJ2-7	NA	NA	CASSQESSEQYEQYF	TGCGCCAGCAGCCAAGAGTCTAGCGAGCAGTACGAGCAGTACTTC
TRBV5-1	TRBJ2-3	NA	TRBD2	CASRAGATSRGTDTQYF	TGCGCCAGTCGAGCGGGAGCCACGTCACGAGGCACAGATACGCAGTATTTT
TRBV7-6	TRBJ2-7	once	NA	CASTIEAGSYEQYF	TGTGCCAGCACCATCGAGGCAGGTAGCTACGAGCAGTACTTC
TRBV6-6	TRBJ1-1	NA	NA	CASSYLRGYALF	TGTGCCAGCAGTTACTTAAGGGGCTATGCCCTCTTT